This T cell receptor (beta chain) originates from a study of CD8 T cells in ankylosing spondylitis. Findings of the study overall: Eight highly homologous variants formed a TCR beta motif that appeared characteristic of ankylosing spondylitis blood.

This clonotype was found a few times. Its specificity is not known. V dropped 0 bases and J dropped 4 bases, with 7 bases sitting between them. The CDR3 sequence is 12 residues long. Per the germline V gene, CDR1 is GTSNPN and CDR2 is SVGIG (reference sequence). TCRdb ran MiXCR on the 5' RACE reads and lists one entry per CDR3 protein. The sample lists 200,000 to 250,000 distinct CDR3 sequences, 18% occurring once. This TCR was recovered from a male donor with ankylosing spondylitis. The sequencing sample was made of blood, either unsorted or a sorted T cell fraction (not recorded which). V and J are TRBV30 and TRBJ2-7; D gene unclear. Here the CDR3 reads CAWSVPAYEQYF. The CDR3 region has the DNA TGTGCCTGGAGTGTCCCCGCGTACGAGCAGTACTTC.